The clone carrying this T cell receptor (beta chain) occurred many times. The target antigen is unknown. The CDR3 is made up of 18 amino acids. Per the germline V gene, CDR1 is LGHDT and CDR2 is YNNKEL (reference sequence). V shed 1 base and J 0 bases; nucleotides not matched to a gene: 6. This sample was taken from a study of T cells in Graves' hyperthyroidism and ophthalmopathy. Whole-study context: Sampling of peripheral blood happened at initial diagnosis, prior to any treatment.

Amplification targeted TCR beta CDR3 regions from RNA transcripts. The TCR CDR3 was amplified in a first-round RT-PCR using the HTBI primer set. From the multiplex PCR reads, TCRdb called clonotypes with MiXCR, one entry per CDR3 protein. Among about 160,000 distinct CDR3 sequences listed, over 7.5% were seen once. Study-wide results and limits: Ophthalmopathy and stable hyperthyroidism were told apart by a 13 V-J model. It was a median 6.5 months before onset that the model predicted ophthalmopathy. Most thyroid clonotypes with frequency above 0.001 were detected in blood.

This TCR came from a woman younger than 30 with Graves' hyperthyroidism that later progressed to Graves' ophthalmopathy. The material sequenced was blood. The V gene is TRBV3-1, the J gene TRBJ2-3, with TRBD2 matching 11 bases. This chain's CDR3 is CASSQGGTSGASTDTQYF. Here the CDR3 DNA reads TGTGCCAGCAGCCAAGGGGGGACTAGCGGAGCTAGCACAGATACGCAGTATTTT.